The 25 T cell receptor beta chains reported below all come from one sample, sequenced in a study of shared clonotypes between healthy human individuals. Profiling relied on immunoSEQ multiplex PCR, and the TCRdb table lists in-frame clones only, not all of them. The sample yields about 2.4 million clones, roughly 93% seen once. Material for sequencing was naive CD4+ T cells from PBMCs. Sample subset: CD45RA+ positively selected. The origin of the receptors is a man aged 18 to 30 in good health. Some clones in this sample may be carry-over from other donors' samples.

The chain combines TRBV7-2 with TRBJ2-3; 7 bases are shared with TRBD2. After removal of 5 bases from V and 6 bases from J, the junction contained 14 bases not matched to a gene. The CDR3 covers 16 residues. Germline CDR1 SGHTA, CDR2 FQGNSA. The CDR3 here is CASSLLGLGVADTQYF. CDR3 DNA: TGTGCCAGCAGCCTTCTCGGACTAGGGGTGGCGGATACGCAGTATTTT.

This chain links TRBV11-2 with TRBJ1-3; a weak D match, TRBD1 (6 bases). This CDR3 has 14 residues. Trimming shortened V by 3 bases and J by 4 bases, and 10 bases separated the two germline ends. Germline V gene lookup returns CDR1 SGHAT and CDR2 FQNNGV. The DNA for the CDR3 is TGTGCCAGCAGCTTGAGCGGACAGGGAAACACCATATATTTT. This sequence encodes CASSLSGQGNTIYF.

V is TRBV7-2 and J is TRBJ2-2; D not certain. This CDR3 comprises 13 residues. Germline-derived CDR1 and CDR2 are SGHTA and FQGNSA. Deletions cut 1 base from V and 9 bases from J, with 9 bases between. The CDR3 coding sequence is TGTGCCAGCAGCTTAGTTGTTGGTCGGGAGCTGTTTTTT. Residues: CASSLVVGRELFF.

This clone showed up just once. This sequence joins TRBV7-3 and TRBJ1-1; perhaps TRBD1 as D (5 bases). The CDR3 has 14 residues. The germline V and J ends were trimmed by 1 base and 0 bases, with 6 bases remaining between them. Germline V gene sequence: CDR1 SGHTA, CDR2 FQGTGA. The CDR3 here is CASSLRGVNTEAFF. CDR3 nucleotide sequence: TGTGCCAGCAGCTTAAGAGGGGTGAACACTGAAGCTTTCTTT.

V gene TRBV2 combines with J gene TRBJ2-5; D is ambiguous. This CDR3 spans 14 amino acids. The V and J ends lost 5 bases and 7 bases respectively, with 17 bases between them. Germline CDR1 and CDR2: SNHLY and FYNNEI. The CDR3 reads CASSTEPSWGTQYF. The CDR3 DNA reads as TGTGCCAGCAGTACTGAACCCTCTTGGGGGACCCAGTACTTC.

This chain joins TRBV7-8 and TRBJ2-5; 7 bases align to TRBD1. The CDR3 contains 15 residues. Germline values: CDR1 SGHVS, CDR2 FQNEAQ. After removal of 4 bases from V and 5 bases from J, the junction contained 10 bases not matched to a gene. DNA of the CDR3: TGTGCCAGCAGCTCACCGGGACAGACGAGGGAGACCCAGTACTTC. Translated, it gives CASSSPGQTRETQYF. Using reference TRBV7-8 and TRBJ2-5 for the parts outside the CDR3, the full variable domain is GAGVSQSPRYKVAKRGQDVALRCDPISGHVSLFWYQQALGQGPEFLTYFQNEAQLDKSGLPSDRFFAERPEGSVSTLKIQRTQQEDSAVYLCASSSPGQTRETQYFGPGTRLLVL.

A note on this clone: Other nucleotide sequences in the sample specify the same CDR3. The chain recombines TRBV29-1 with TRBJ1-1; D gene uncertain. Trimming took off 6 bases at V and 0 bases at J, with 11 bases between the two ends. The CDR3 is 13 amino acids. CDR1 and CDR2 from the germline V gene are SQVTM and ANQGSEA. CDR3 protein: CSVLTPMNTEAFF. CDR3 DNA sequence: TGCAGCGTCCTGACACCCATGAACACTGAAGCTTTCTTT.

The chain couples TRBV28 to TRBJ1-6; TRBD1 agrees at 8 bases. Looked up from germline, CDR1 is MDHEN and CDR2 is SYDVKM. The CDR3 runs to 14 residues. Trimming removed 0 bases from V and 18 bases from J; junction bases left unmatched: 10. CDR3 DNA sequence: TGTGCCAGCAGTTTATGGGACAGGGCCGTCAGGACCCACTTT. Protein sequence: CASSLWDRAVRTHF.

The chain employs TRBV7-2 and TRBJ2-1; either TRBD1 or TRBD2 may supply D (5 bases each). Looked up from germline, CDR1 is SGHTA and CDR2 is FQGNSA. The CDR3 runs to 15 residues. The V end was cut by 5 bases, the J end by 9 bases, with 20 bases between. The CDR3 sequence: CASSLTPRGYTEQFF. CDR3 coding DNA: TGTGCCAGCAGCCTCACACCCCGGGGCTATACTGAGCAGTTCTTC.

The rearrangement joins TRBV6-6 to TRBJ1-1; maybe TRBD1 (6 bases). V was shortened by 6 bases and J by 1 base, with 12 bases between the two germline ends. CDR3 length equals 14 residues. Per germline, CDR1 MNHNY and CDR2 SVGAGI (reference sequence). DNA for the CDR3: TGTGCCAGCAGGAGAGAGACAGGGAACACTGAAGCTTTCTTT. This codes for CASRRETGNTEAFF.

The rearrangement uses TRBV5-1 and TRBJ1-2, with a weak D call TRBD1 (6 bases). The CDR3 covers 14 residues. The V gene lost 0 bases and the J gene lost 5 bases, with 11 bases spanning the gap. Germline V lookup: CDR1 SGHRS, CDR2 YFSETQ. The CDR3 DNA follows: TGCGCCAGCAGCTTGGTTACAACAGGGTATGGCTACACCTTC. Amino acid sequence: CASSLVTTGYGYTF.

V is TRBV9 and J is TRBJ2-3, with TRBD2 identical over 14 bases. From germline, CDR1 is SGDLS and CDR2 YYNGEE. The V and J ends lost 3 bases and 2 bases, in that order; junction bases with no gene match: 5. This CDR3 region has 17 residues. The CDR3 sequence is CASSAGLAGGFTDTQYF. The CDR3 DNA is TGTGCCAGCAGCGCTGGACTAGCGGGAGGATTCACAGATACGCAGTATTTT.

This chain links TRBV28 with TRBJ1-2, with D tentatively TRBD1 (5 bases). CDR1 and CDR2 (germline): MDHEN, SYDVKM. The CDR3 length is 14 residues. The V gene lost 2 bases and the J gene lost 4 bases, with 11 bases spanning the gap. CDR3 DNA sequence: TGTGCCAGCAGTTTACGGGACGGGAGCTATGGCTACACCTTC. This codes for CASSLRDGSYGYTF.

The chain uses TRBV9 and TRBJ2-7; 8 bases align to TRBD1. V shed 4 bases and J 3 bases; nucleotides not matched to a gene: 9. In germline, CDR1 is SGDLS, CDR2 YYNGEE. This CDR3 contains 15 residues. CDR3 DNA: TGTGCCAGCAGCCCGACAGGGGTTGAGGGCTACGAGCAGTACTTC. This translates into CASSPTGVEGYEQYF. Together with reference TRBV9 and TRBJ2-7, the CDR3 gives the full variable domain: DSGVTQTPKHLITATGQRVTLRCSPRSGDLSVYWYQQSLDQGLQFLIQYYNGEERAKGNILERFSAQQFPDLHSELNLSSLELGDSALYFCASSPTGVEGYEQYFGPGTRLTVT.

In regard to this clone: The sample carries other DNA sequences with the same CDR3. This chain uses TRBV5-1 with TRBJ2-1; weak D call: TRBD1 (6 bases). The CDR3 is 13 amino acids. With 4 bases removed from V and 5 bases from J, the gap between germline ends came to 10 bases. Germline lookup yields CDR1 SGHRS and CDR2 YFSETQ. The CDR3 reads CASSLDRNNEQFF. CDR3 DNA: TGCGCCAGCAGCCTGGACAGAAACAATGAGCAGTTCTTC.

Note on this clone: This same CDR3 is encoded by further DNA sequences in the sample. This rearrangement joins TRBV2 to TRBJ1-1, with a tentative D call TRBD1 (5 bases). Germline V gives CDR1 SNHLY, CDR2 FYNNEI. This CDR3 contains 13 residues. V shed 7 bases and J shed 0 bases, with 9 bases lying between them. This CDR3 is CASNEGLNTEAFF. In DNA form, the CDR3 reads TGTGCCAGCAACGAGGGGCTGAACACTGAAGCTTTCTTT.

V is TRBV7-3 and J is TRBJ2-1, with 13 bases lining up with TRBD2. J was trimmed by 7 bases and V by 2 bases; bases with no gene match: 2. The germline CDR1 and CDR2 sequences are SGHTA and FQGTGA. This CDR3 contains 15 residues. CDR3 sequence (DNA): TGTGCCAGCAGCTTAGGGACTAGCGGGAAGAATGAGCAGTTCTTC. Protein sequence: CASSLGTSGKNEQFF.

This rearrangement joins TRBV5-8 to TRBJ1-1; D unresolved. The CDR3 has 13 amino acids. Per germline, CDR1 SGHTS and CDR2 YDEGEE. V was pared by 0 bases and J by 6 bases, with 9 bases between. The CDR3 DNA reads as TGTGCCAGCAGCTTGGCCCTGGGCGCTGAAGCTTTCTTT. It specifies CASSLALGAEAFF.

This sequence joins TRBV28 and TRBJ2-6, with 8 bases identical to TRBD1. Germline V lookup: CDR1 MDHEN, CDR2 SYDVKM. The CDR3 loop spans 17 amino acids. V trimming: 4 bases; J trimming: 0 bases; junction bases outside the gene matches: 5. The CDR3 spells CASSSTGVLSGANVLTF. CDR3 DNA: TGTGCCAGCAGTTCGACAGGGGTCCTCTCTGGGGCCAACGTCCTGACTTTC.

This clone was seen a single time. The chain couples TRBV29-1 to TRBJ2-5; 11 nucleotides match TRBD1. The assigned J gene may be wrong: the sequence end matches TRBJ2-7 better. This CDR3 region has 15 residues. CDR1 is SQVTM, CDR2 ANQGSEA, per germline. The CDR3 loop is CSATSGTGGSYEQYF. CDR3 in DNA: TGCAGCGCCACGAGCGGGACAGGGGGTAGCTACGAGCAGTACTTC.

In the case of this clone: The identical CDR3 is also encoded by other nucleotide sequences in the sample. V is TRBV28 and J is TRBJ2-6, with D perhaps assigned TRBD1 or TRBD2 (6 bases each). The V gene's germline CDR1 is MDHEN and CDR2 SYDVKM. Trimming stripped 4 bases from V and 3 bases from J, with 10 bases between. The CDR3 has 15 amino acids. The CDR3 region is CASSSRGLGANVLTF. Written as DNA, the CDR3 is TGTGCCAGCAGTTCCCGGGGGCTTGGGGCCAACGTCCTGACTTTC.

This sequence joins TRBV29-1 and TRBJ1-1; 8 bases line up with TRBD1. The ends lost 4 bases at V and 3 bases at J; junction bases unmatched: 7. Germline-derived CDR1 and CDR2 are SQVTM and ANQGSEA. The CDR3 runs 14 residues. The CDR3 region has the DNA TGCAGCGTTGCACAGGGGGTGCCTTACACTGAAGCTTTCTTT. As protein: CSVAQGVPYTEAFF.

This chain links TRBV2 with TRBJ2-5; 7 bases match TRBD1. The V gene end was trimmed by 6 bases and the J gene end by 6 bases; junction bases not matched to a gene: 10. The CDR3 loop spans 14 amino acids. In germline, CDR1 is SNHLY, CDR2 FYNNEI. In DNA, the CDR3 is TGTGCCAGCAGGAGTCTCGACAGGGAGAAGACCCAGTACTTC. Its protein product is CASRSLDREKTQYF.

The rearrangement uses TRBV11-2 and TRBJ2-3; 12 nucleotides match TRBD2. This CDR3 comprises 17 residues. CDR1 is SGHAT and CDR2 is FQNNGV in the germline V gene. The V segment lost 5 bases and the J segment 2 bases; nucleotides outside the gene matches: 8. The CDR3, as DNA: TGTGCCAGCAGCCATATGAGGACTAGCGGGACCACAGATACGCAGTATTTT. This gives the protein CASSHMRTSGTTDTQYF.

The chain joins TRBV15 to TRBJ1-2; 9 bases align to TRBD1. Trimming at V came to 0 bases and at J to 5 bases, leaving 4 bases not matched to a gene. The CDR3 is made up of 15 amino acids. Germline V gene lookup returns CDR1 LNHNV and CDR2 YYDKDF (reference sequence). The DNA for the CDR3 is TGTGCCACCAGCAGAGACAGGGACAGGGCTTATGGCTACACCTTC. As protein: CATSRDRDRAYGYTF.